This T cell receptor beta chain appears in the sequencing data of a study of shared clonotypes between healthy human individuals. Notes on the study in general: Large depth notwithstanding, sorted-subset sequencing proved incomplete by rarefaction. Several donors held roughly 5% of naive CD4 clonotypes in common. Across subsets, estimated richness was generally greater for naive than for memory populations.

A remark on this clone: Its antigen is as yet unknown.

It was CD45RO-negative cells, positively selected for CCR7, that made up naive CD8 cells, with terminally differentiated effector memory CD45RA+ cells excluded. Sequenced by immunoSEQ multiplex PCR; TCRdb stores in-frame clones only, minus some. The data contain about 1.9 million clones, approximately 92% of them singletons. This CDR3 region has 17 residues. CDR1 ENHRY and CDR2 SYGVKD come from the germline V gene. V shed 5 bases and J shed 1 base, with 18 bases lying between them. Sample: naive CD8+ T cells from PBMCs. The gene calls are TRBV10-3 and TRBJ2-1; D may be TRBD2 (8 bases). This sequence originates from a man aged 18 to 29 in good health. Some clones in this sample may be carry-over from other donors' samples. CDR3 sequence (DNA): TGTGCCATCAGTTATAGCGGGACAGTGGATTCCTACAATGAGCAGTTCTTC. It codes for CAISYSGTVDSYNEQFF.